Listed here is a single TCR beta chain. The germline gives CDR1 MNHEY, CDR2 SMNVEV (reference sequence). V lost 8 bases and J lost 1, with 8 bases in between. The CDR3 spans 13 residues. The data derive from a study of shared clonotypes between healthy human individuals. Clones were sequenced by immunoSEQ multiplex PCR, and TCRdb holds only the in-frame ones, with some missing. The sample has about 2.3 million clones, 85% to 95% seen once. The chain employs TRBV27 and TRBJ2-2; D gene unclear. The sequencing input was naive CD4+ T cells from PBMCs. Stated subset: CD45RA+ positively selected. This sequence was found in a young man in good health. Some clones in this sample may be carry-over from other donors' samples. This CDR3 is CASRVQNTGELFF. The CDR3 region has the DNA TGTGCCAGCCGAGTACAGAACACCGGGGAGCTGTTTTTT.